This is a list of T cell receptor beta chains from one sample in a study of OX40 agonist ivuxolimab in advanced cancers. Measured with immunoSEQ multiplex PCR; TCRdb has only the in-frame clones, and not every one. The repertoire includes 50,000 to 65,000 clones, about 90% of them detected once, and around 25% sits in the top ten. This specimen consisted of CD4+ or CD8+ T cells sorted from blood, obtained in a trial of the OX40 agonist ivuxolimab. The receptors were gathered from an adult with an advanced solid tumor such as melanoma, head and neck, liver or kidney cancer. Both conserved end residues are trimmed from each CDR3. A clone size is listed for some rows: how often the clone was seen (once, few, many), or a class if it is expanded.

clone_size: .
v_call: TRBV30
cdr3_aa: AGGGGNTDTQY

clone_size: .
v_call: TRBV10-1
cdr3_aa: ASSETPVGTGELF

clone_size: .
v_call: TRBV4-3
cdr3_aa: ASSPAVTGGADTQY

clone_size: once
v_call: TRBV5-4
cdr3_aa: ASSPDRSPSQPQH

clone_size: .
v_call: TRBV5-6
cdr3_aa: ASSLNPGSHYNEQF

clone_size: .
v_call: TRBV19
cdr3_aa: ASSWGVGELF

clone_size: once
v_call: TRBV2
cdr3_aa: ASEGLGLAGGLAYEQY

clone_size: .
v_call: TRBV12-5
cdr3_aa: ASGPGPGAQPQH

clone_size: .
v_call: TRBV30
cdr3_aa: AWSAAGGGGETQY

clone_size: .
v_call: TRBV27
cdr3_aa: ASSLNWNTEAF

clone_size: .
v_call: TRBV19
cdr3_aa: AAETGTNSYSNQPQH

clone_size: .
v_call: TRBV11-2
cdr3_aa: ASSPSGPIYNEQF

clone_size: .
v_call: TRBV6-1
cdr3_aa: ASKEAVMNTEAF

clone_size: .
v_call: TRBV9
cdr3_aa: ASSGSNGEAF

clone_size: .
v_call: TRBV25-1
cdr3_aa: ASSARDRAQRGGTEAF

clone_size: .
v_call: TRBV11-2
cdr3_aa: ASSLLGLDYGYT

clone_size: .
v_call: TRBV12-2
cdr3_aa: ASRLPPAGAREQY

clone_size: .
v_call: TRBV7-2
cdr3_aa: ASSLGEVYENAEQF

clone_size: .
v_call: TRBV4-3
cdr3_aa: ASSQDPTGNTGELF

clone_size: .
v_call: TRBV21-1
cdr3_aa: ASSKILSGRDRLNSGNTIY

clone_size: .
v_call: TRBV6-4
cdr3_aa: ASSLRPSSTGELF

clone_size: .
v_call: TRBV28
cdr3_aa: ASGPDRSPFEQY

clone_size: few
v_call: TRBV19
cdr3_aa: ASSSRQGYEQY

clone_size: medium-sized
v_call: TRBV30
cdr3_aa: AWGLDTQY

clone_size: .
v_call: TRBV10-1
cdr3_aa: ASSERRTASTDTQY

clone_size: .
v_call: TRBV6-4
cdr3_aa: ASSDSGPRNTIY

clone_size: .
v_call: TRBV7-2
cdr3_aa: ASSLVTLSNQPQH

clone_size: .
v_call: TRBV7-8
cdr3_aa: ASSLGQSSGNTIY

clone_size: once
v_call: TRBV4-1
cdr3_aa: ASSPGQTGETQY

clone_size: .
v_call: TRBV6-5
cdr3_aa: ASSFQGLNYGYT

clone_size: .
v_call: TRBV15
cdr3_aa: ATSRDKGTGFDEQY

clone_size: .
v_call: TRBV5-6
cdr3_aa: ASSLVGVPYNEQF